This entry is about one T cell receptor beta chain. The antigen is undetermined. PCR involved 60 Vbeta and 13 Jbeta primers. The assay was immunoSEQ multiplex PCR, and TCRdb's table has in-frame clones only and misses some. Here the sample spans 150,000 to 200,000 clones, over 75% being singletons. Germline CDR1 reads MNHNY; CDR2 reads SVGAGI (reference sequence). Trimming stripped 5 bases from V and 9 bases from J, with 14 bases between. The CDR3 spans 13 residues. These data come from a study of cytomegalovirus exposure and HLA in healthy donors. General study findings and limits: TCR beta sequences reportedly predicted most subjects' HLA-A and HLA-B alleles accurately.

Source material: PBMCs. This TCR was recovered from a man aged 50 to 59 in good health and CMV-seropositive. The V gene is TRBV6-6, the J gene TRBJ1-5; D remains unclear. The DNA for the CDR3 is TGTGCCAGCAGTCCCGAACTCTATCGGCCCCAGCATTTT. This translates into CASSPELYRPQHF.